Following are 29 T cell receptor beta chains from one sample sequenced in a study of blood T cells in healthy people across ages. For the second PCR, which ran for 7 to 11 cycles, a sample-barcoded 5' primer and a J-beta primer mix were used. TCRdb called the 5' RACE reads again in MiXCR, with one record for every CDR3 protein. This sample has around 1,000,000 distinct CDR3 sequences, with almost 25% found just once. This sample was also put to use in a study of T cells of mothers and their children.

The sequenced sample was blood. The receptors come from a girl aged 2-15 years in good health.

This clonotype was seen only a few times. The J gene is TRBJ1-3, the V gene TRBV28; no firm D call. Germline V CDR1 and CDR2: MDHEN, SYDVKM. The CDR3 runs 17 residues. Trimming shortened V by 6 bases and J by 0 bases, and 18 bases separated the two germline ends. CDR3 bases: TGTGCCAGCAGACCTTCCCAGGACGGCATCTCTGGAAACACCATATATTTT. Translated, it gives CASRPSQDGISGNTIYF.

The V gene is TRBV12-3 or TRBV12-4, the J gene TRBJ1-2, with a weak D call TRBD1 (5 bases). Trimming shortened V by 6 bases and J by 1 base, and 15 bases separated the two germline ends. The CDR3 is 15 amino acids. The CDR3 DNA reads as TGTGCCAGCAGCCCGACAGAGGGCTTTAACTATGGCTACACCTTC. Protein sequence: CASSPTEGFNYGYTF.

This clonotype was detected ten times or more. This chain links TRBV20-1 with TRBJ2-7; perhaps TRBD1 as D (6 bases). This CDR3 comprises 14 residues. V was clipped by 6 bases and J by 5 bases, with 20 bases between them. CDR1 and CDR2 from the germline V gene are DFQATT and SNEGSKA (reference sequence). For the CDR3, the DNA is TGCAGTGCCTTCTTCCTAGGGGGTGGGAACGAGCAGTACTTC. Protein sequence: CSAFFLGGGNEQYF.

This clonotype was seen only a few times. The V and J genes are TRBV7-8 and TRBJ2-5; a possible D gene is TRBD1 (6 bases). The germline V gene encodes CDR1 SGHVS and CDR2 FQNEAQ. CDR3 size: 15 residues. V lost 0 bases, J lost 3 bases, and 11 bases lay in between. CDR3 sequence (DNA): TGTGCCAGCAGCTTAGCAATGGGGGCCGAAGAGACCCAGTACTTC. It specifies CASSLAMGAEETQYF. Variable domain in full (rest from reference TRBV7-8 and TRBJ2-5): GAGVSQSPRYKVAKRGQDVALRCDPISGHVSLFWYQQALGQGPEFLTYFQNEAQLDKSGLPSDRFFAERPEGSVSTLKIQRTQQEDSAVYLCASSLAMGAEETQYFGPGTRLLVL.

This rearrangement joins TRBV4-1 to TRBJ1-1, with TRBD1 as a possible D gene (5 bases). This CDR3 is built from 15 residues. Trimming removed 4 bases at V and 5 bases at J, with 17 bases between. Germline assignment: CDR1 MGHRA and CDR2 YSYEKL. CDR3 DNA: TGCGCCAGCAGCCCCAAGACCGGGACGGGAACTGAAGCTTTCTTT. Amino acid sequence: CASSPKTGTGTEAFF.

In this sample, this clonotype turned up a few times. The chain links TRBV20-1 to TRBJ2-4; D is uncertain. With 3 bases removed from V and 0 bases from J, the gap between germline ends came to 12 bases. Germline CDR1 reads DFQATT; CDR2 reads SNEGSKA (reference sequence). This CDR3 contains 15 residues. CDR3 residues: CSARAQPLAKNIQYF. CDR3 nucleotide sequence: TGCAGTGCTAGGGCACAGCCCCTAGCCAAAAACATTCAGTACTTC.

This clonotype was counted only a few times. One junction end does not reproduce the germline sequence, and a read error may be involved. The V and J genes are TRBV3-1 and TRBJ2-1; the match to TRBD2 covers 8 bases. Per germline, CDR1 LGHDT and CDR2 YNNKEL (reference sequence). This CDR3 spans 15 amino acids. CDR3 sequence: CTSTAGGLNPDEQFF. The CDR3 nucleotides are TGTACCAGCACCGCGGGGGGATTGAATCCCGATGAGCAGTTCTTC.

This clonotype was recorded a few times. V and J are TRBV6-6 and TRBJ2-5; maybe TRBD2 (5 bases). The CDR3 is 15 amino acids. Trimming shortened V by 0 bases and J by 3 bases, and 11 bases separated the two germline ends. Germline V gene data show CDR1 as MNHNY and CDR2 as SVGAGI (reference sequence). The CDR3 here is CASSYSLGLEETQYF. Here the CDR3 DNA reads TGTGCCAGCAGTTACTCGCTAGGACTGGAAGAGACCCAGTACTTC.

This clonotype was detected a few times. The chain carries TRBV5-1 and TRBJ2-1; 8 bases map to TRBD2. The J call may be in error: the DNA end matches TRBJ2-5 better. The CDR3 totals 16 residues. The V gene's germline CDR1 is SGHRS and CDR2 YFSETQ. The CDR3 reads CASSPGGIPGGETQYF. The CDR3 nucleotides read TGCGCCAGCAGCCCGGGAGGGATCCCCGGAGGAGAGACCCAGTACTTC.

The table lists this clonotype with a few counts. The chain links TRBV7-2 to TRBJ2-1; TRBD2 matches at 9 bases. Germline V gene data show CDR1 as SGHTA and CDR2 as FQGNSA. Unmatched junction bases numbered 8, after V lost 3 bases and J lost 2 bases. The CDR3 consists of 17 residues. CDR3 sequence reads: CASSLVGGGGAYNEQFF. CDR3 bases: TGTGCCAGCAGCTTGGTTGGTGGCGGGGGGGCCTACAATGAGCAGTTCTTC. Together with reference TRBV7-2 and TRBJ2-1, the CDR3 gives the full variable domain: GAGVSQSPSNKVTEKGKDVELRCDPISGHTALYWYRQSLGQGLEFLIYFQGNSAPDKSGLPSDRFSAERTGGSVSTLTIQRTQQEDSAVYLCASSLVGGGGAYNEQFFGPGTRLTVL.

The chain's CDR3 is CSARIAGGSHEQYF. CDR3 coding DNA: TGCAGTGCTAGGATAGCGGGAGGGAGTCACGAGCAGTACTTC. The chain links TRBV20-1 to TRBJ2-7, with 11 bases that match TRBD2. The CDR3 loop spans 14 amino acids. The V gene's germline CDR1 is DFQATT and CDR2 SNEGSKA (reference sequence). J was trimmed by 5 bases and V by 3 bases; bases with no gene match: 6.

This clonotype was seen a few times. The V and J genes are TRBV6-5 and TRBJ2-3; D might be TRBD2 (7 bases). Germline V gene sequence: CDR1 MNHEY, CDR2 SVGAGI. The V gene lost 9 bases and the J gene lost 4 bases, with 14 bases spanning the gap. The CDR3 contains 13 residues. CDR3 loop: CASRMGGPDTQYF. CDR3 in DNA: TGTGCCAGTAGAATGGGGGGGCCAGATACGCAGTATTTT.

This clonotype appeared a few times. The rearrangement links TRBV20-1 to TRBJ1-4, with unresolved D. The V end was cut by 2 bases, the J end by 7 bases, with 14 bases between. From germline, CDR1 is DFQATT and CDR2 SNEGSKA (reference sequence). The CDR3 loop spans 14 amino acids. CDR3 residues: CSARLATSPEKLFF. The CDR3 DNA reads TGCAGTGCTAGACTAGCTACCAGCCCTGAAAAACTGTTTTTT.

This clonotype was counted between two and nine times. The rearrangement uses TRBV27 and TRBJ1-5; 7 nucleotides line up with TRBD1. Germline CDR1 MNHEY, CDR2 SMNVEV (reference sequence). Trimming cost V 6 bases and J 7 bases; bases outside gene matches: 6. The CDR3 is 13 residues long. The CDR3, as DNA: TGTGCCAGCAGAACTACAGGGGAACAGCCCCAGCATTTT. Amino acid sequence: CASRTTGEQPQHF.

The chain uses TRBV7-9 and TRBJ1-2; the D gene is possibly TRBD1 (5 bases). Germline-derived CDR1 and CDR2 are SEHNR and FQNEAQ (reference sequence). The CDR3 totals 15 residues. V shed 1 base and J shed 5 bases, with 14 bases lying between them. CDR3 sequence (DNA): TGTGCCAGCAGCTTAGGGCAGGGAGGGATTTATGGCTACACCTTC. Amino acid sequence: CASSLGQGGIYGYTF.

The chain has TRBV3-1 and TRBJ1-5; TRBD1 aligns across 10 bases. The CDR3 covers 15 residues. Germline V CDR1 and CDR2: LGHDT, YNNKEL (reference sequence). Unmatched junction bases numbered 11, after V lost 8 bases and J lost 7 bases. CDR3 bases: TGTGCCAGCGGAGACAGGGGGCCCACCGGGCAGCCCCAGCATTTT. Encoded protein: CASGDRGPTGQPQHF.

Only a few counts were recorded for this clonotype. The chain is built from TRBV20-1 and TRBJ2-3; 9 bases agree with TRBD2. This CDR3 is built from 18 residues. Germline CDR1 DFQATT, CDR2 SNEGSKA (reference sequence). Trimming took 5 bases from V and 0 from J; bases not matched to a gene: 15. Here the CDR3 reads CSAAIPLATSGSTDTQYF. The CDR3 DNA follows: TGCAGTGCTGCGATTCCCCTAGCAACTAGCGGGAGCACAGATACGCAGTATTTT.

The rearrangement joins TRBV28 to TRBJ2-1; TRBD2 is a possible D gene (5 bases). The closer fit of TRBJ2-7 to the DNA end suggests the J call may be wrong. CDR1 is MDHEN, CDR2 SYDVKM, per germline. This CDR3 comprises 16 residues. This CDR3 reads CASSYHSQISAYEQYF. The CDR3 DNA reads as TGTGCCAGCAGCTACCACTCGCAGATTAGCGCCTACGAGCAGTACTTC.

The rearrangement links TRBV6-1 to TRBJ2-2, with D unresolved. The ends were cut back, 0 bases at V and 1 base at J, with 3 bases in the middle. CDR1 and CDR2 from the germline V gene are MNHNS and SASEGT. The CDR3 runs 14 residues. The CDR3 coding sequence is TGTGCCAGCAGTGAAGCCGGGAACACCGGGGAGCTGTTTTTT. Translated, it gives CASSEAGNTGELFF.

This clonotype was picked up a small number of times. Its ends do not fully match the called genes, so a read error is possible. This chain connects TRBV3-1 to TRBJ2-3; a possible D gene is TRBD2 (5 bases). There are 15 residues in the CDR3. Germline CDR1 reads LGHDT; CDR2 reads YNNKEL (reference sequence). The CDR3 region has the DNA TGTGGCAGCAGCCGACACAGTCCCGGGGCAGATACGCAGTATTTT. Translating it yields CGSSRHSPGADTQYF.

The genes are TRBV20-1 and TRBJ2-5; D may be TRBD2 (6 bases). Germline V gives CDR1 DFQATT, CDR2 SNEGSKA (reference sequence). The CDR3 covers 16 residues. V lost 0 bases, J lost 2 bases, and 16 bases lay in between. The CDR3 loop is CSARDLGVAEQETQYF. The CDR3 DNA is TGCAGTGCTAGAGATCTAGGCGTAGCGGAGCAAGAGACCCAGTACTTC.

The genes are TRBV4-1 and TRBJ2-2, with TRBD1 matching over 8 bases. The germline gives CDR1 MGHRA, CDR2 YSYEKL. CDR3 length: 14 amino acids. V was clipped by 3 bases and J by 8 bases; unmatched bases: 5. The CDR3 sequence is CASSHVTGAGELFF. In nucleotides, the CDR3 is TGCGCCAGCAGCCACGTGACAGGGGCGGGGGAGCTGTTTTTT.

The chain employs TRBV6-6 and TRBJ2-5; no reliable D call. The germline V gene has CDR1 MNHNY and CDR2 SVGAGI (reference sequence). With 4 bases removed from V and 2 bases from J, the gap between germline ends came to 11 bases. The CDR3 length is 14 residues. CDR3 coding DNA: TGTGCCAGCAGTTCAGAAGACCAGCAAGAGACCCAGTACTTC. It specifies CASSSEDQQETQYF.

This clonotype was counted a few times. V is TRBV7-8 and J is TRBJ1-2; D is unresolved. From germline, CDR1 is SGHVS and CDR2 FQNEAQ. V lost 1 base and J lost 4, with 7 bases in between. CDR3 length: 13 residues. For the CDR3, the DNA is TGTGCCAGCAGCTTAGACGGCACCTATGGCTACACCTTC. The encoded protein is CASSLDGTYGYTF.

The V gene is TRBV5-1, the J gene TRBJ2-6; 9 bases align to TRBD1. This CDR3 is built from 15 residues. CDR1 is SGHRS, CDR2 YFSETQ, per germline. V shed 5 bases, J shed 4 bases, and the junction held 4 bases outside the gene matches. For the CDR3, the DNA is TGCGCCAGCAGTTCGACAGGGGGAGGGGCCAACGTCCTGACTTTC. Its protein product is CASSSTGGGANVLTF.

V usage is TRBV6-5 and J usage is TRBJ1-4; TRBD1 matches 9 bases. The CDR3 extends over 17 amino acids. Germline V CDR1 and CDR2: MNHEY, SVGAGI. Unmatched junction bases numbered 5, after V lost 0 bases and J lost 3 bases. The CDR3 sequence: CASSYSKGQGPNEKLFF. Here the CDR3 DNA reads TGTGCCAGCAGTTACTCAAAGGGACAGGGTCCTAATGAAAAACTGTTTTTT.

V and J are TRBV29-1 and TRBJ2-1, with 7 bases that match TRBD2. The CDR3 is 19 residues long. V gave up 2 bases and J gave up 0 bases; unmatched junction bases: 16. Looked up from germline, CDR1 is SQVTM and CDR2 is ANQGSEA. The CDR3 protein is CSVETRLAPTRGSYNEQFF. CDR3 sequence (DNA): TGCAGCGTTGAAACGCGACTAGCTCCCACGCGGGGCTCCTACAATGAGCAGTTCTTC.

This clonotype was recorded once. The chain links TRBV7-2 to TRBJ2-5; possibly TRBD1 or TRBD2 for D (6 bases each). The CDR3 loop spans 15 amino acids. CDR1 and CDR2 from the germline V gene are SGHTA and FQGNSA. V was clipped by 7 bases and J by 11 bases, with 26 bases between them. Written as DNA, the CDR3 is TGTGCCAGCACCTTTTACCATGGGGGCTCGGGAGAGCAGTACTTC. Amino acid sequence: CASTFYHGGSGEQYF.

The CDR3 DNA sequence: TGCGCCAGCAGTGGCCAGGGAGTTTACAACACTGAAGCTTTCTTT. This sequence encodes CASSGQGVYNTEAFF. V usage is TRBV10-2 and J usage is TRBJ1-1; D might be TRBD1 (5 bases). The CDR3 contains 15 residues. Germline CDR1 and CDR2: WSHSY and SAAADI. Trimming pared 4 bases from V and 2 bases from J, leaving 14 bases between.